This is a list of T cell receptor beta chains from one sample in a study of radiation and T cells in renal cell carcinoma. This table comes from immunoSEQ multiplex PCR, and its TCRdb copy is limited to in-frame clones, with some not included. This sample has tens of thousands of clones; under 90% occur once, and the top ten carry 5% to 6.5%. Here the sequenced sample was blood, taken from a patient whose treatment included radiotherapy and nephrectomy. The source is a man between 60 and 75 years old with renal cell carcinoma. Both conserved end residues are part of each CDR3. The D gene is left open where the match is weak. Expanded clones get a size class; other rows say once, few or many, or leave the size out.

CDR3aa	CDR3nt	abundance	d_gene	j_gene	v_gene
CASSLSLGTQYF	TGTGCCAGCAGCTTGAGCTTGGGGACCCAGTACTTC	few	.	TRBJ2-5	TRBV5-6
CASSQVETQGGTQYF	TGCGCCAGCAGCCAAGTAGAGACGCAGGGCGGGACCCAGTACTTC	.	.	TRBJ2-5	TRBV4-1
CASSLGGGNYEQYF	TGTGCCAGCAGCTTGGGGGGAGGAAACTACGAGCAGTACTTC	.	.	TRBJ2-7	TRBV5-4
CASSQAGVAYNEQFF	TGTGCCAGTAGTCAAGCGGGAGTGGCATACAATGAGCAGTTCTTC	.	TRBD2	TRBJ2-1	TRBV19
CAYHHHNSVPLHF	TGTGCCTACCATCACCACAATTCGGTCCCCCTCCACTTT	.	.	TRBJ1-6	TRBV30
CASSTRDRGADYGYTF	TGTGCCAGTAGTACCCGGGACAGGGGGGCTGACTATGGCTACACCTTC	.	TRBD1	TRBJ1-2	TRBV19
CASSQEDLKETQYF	TGCGCCAGCAGCCAGGAGGACTTGAAAGAGACCCAGTACTTC	.	.	TRBJ2-5	TRBV4-1
CASSLQIYNEQFF	TGTGCCAGCAGCTTGCAGATTTACAATGAGCAGTTCTTC	few	.	TRBJ2-1	TRBV7-2
CASSPGMMNTEAFF	TGTGCCAGCTCACCAGGGATGATGAACACTGAAGCTTTCTTT	few	.	TRBJ1-1	TRBV18
CASSQEFRITDTQYF	TGCGCCAGCAGCCAAGAGTTTAGGATCACAGATACGCAGTATTTT	.	.	TRBJ2-3	TRBV4-3
CASSYLVGASDGCSEAFF	TGTGCCAGCAGTTATTTGGTGGGGGCCTCGGACGGTTGTTCGGAAGCTTTCTTT	.	.	TRBJ1-1	TRBV6-9
CASSGNRDKPQHF	TGTGCCAGCTCAGGGAACAGGGATAAGCCCCAGCATTTT	.	.	TRBJ1-5	TRBV18
CASSRPRGGPGELFF	TGTGCCAGCAGCCGCCCCAGAGGGGGTCCCGGGGAGCTGTTTTTT	.	.	TRBJ2-2	TRBV14
CASSPPGGAYEQYF	TGTGCCAGCAGTCCCCCCGGGGGGGCCTACGAGCAGTACTTC	few	TRBD2	TRBJ2-7	TRBV27
CASSLIRLAAYNEQFF	TGTGCCAGCAGCCTGATAAGACTAGCGGCCTACAATGAGCAGTTCTTC	.	TRBD2	TRBJ2-1	TRBV5-4
CASSLQWRGDGYTF	TGTGCCAGCAGCTTGCAGTGGAGGGGGGATGGCTACACCTTC	.	.	TRBJ1-2	TRBV5-5
CAVSSGQGVGNTIYF	TGCGCCGTATCTTCGGGACAGGGGGTTGGAAACACCATATATTTT	.	TRBD1	TRBJ1-3	TRBV10-1
CASGGQGLLNTEAFF	TGTGCCAGCGGTGGACAGGGACTTTTGAACACTGAAGCTTTCTTT	.	TRBD1	TRBJ1-1	TRBV2
CASSQGGIGQPQHF	TGCGCCAGCAGCCAAGGGGGTATTGGTCAGCCCCAGCATTTT	.	.	TRBJ1-5	TRBV5-1
CASSAGVHNEQFF	TGTGCCAGCAGCGCGGGAGTCCACAATGAGCAGTTCTTC	.	TRBD2	TRBJ2-1	TRBV11-3
CAWIGLAPDTQYF	TGTGCCTGGATTGGGCTAGCACCAGATACGCAGTATTTT	.	.	TRBJ2-3	TRBV30
CASSSSNWAGNEQYF	TGTGCCAGCAGCTCCTCGAACTGGGCAGGCAACGAGCAGTACTTC	.	.	TRBJ2-7	TRBV7-9
CASKGLAVAGELFF	TGTGCCAGCAAAGGACTAGCCGTCGCCGGGGAGCTGTTTTTT	.	TRBD2	TRBJ2-2	TRBV7-2
CASSQTGSEQYF	TGCGCCAGCAGCCAGACAGGGTCCGAGCAGTACTTC	few	TRBD1	TRBJ2-7	TRBV10-1
CASSLDPQATNEKLFF	TGTGCCAGCAGCTTGGATCCCCAGGCAACTAATGAAAAACTGTTTTTT	once	.	TRBJ1-4	TRBV5-4
CASSFLLAGVHEQYF	TGTGCCAGCAGCTTCCTACTAGCGGGAGTCCACGAGCAGTACTTC	.	TRBD2	TRBJ2-7	TRBV7-8
CASSLVADNQPQHF	TGTGCCAGCAGCTTGGTGGCAGATAATCAGCCCCAGCATTTT	.	.	TRBJ1-5	TRBV5-5
CASSQGLAGAYEQYF	TGCGCCAGCAGCCAAGGACTAGCGGGGGCCTACGAGCAGTACTTC	.	TRBD2	TRBJ2-7	TRBV4-1
CASSIPGLGSNEQFF	TGTGCCAGTAGTATTCCAGGACTAGGATCTAATGAGCAGTTCTTC	.	TRBD2	TRBJ2-1	TRBV19
CASSVGTANQPQHF	TGTGCCAGCAGCGTGGGGACAGCCAATCAGCCCCAGCATTTT	.	TRBD1	TRBJ1-5	TRBV9
CASSLTGYTGFAFF	TGTGCCAGCAGCTTAACCGGGTACACAGGGTTCGCTTTCTTT	.	.	TRBJ1-1	TRBV7-2
CASSPLMVGDDTEAFF	TGTGCCAGCTCACCACTAATGGTAGGGGATGACACTGAAGCTTTCTTT	.	.	TRBJ1-1	TRBV18
CASKEGGQGNGELFF	TGCGCCAGCAAAGAAGGTGGACAGGGTAACGGGGAGCTGTTTTTT	once	TRBD1	TRBJ2-2	TRBV5-1
CASSVPEWYGTGELFF	TGTGCCAGCAGCGTACCGGAATGGTACGGGACCGGGGAGCTGTTTTTT	.	.	TRBJ2-2	TRBV9
CASSYRPRRGTSNYGYTF	TGCGCCAGCAGTTACCGCCCAAGACGGGGGACAAGCAACTATGGCTACACCTTC	once	.	TRBJ1-2	TRBV5-1
CASSPQVGGKNIQYF	TGTGCCAGCAGCCCGCAGGTCGGGGGCAAAAACATTCAGTACTTC	.	.	TRBJ2-4	TRBV5-5
CASSYRTENEQYF	TGTGCCAGCAGTTACCGAACAGAGAACGAGCAGTACTTC	.	.	TRBJ2-7	TRBV6-6
CASSFGGAGGYTF	TGCGCCAGCAGCTTCGGGGGGGCAGGTGGCTACACCTTC	.	.	TRBJ1-2	TRBV5-1
CASSLEGTPYNEQFF	TGTGCCAGCAGCTTGGAGGGGACTCCCTACAATGAGCAGTTCTTC	.	.	TRBJ2-1	TRBV5-5
CSVQGAEQFF	TGCAGCGTGCAGGGGGCTGAGCAGTTCTTC	.	TRBD1	TRBJ2-1	TRBV29-1
CASSLAGPSYNEQFF	TGTGCCAGCAGCTTAGCGGGACCTTCCTACAATGAGCAGTTCTTC	once	.	TRBJ2-1	TRBV7-2
CSGSGGTGSREAFF	TGCAGCGGCTCCGGCGGGACAGGGAGCCGTGAAGCTTTCTTT	.	TRBD1	TRBJ1-1	TRBV29-1
CSVAGSWGETQYF	TGCAGCGTTGCGGGCAGCTGGGGGGAGACCCAGTACTTC	.	.	TRBJ2-5	TRBV29-1
CASSQGWGSNQPQHF	TGCGCCAGCAGCCAAGGGTGGGGTAGCAATCAGCCCCAGCATTTT	.	.	TRBJ1-5	TRBV4-1
CASSGPELAGQETQYF	TGTGCCAGCAGCGGACCTGAACTAGCGGGACAAGAGACCCAGTACTTC	.	TRBD2	TRBJ2-5	TRBV9
CASSLSWAYEQYF	TGTGCCAGCAGTTTATCATGGGCGTACGAGCAGTACTTC	.	.	TRBJ2-7	TRBV27
CASSVQGSGELFF	TGTGCCAGTAGTGTACAGGGGTCCGGGGAGCTGTTTTTT	.	TRBD1	TRBJ2-2	TRBV19
CASSYDMSNQPQHF	TGTGCCAGCTCATATGACATGAGCAATCAGCCCCAGCATTTT	.	.	TRBJ1-5	TRBV18
CASGLRGAGRPYNEQFF	TGTGCCAGCGGACTCAGGGGGGCCGGGAGACCCTACAATGAGCAGTTCTTC	.	.	TRBJ2-1	TRBV28
CASSMVGQTPYGYTF	TGTGCCAGTAGTATGGTAGGGCAGACCCCCTATGGCTACACCTTC	.	.	TRBJ1-2	TRBV19
CASSLVGDLQETQYF	TGCGCCAGCAGCTTGGTGGGGGACCTCCAAGAGACCCAGTACTTC	once	.	TRBJ2-5	TRBV5-1
CASSIDHAGVLGKNIQYF	TGTGCCAGTAGTATAGATCACGCGGGGGTGTTAGGCAAAAACATTCAGTACTTC	.	TRBD2	TRBJ2-4	TRBV19
CASSYVRNTDTQYF	TGTGCCAGCAGTTATGTCCGGAACACAGATACGCAGTATTTT	.	.	TRBJ2-3	TRBV6-5
CASRPTGGETQYF	TGTGCCAGCAGGCCTACAGGGGGCGAGACCCAGTACTTC	.	TRBD1	TRBJ2-5	TRBV7-9
CASSPATGRPEAFF	TGTGCCAGCTCACCGGCGACAGGTAGGCCTGAAGCTTTCTTT	.	.	TRBJ1-1	TRBV18
CASSFGTGGRNEQFF	TGCGCCAGCAGCTTCGGGACAGGGGGCAGGAATGAGCAGTTCTTC	.	TRBD1	TRBJ2-1	TRBV5-1
CASSWAVMNTEAFF	TGCGCCAGCAGCTGGGCCGTCATGAACACTGAAGCTTTCTTT	.	.	TRBJ1-1	TRBV5-1
CASSGGRTDTQYF	TGTGCCAGCAGCGGCGGGAGAACAGATACGCAGTATTTT	medium-sized	TRBD2	TRBJ2-3	TRBV9
CASSGGSYNEQFF	TGTGCCAGCAGTGGTGGCTCCTACAATGAGCAGTTCTTC	.	.	TRBJ2-1	TRBV7-9
CASSLTRGRWTGELFF	TGCGCCAGCAGCTTAACCAGGGGGCGTTGGACCGGGGAGCTGTTTTTT	.	TRBD1	TRBJ2-2	TRBV5-1